This TCR beta chain stems from a study of CD8 T cells in ankylosing spondylitis. Regarding this clonotype: Antigen unknown.

Scientists made TCR beta libraries using quantitative 5'-RACE with molecular barcodes. TCRdb passed the 5' RACE reads through MiXCR, listing each CDR3 protein once. The profile shows around 220,000 distinct CDR3 sequences, about 18% of them singletons. With 8 bases clipped from V and 0 bases from J, the junction kept 1 base outside the gene matches. The germline CDR1 and CDR2 sequences are MGHDK and SYGVNS. The CDR3 spans 12 residues. Study results and limitations: Matched synovial fluid from ankylosing spondylitis patients was reported to be enriched for disease-linked clones. Made up of fewer than 10 highly homologous variants, a TCR beta motif appeared characteristic of ankylosing spondylitis blood.

The receptor was derived from a male donor with ankylosing spondylitis. The material sequenced was blood, either unsorted or a sorted T cell fraction (not recorded which). This chain joins TRBV25-1 and TRBJ2-7, with 7 bases identical to TRBD1. This chain's CDR3 is CASRQGSYEQYF. The CDR3 coding sequence is TGTGCCAGCCGACAGGGCTCCTACGAGCAGTACTTC.